This T cell receptor beta chain was observed in a study of identical twins. Study findings and constraints: Models underestimated out-of-frame TCR alpha sharing in monozygotic twins. The study found excess low generation probability among twin-shared out-of-frame alpha sequences.

Of note for this clonotype: The antigen remains unidentified.

In TCRdb, the 5' RACE reads were re-called with MiXCR into one record per CDR3 protein. The sample consists of hundreds of thousands of distinct CDR3 sequences, about 22% of them appearing once. Healthy Caucasians provided all donations. The V gene's germline CDR1 is MDHEN and CDR2 SYDVKM. Trimming stripped 5 bases from V and 12 bases from J, with 20 bases between. CDR3 size: 13 residues. These data are also associated with another study on yellow fever vaccine responses in identical twins.

The clonotype originates from a woman under 30 in good health. Sequenced: CD4+ T cells sorted from blood. This chain links TRBV28 with TRBJ2-7; possible D gene TRBD2, 5 bases. The chain's CDR3 is CASSKPGLGLGYV. The CDR3 DNA sequence: TGTGCCAGCAGTAAACCCGGACTTGGCTTGGGGTACGTC.